This T cell receptor (beta chain) emerged from a study of PD-L1 blockade in urothelial cancer. Study outcomes and limitations: Durable-benefit patients showed greater tumor-associated blood clone expansion at 3 weeks.

This CDR3 is 13 amino acids long. The germline V and J ends were trimmed by 7 bases and 8 bases, with 15 bases remaining between them. The germline gives CDR1 MNHNS, CDR2 SASEGT. This clone came up once. Its specificity is unknown. As for time point: peripheral blood 6 weeks after treatment start. Profiled with immunoSEQ multiplex PCR; TCRdb holds only in-frame clones, not every one. This sample has roughly 45,000 clones; roughly 80% occur once, and the top ten carry approximately 15%. The chain carries TRBV6-1 and TRBJ2-1; TRBD2 is a possible D gene (7 bases). This TCR came from a man in his 60s with urothelial cancer. The sequencing used PBMCs, collected around atezolizumab (anti-PD-L1) treatment. CDR3 nucleotides: TGTGCCAGCACTCTCCGAGGGGGGGATGAGCAGTTCTTC. Its translation is CASTLRGGDEQFF.